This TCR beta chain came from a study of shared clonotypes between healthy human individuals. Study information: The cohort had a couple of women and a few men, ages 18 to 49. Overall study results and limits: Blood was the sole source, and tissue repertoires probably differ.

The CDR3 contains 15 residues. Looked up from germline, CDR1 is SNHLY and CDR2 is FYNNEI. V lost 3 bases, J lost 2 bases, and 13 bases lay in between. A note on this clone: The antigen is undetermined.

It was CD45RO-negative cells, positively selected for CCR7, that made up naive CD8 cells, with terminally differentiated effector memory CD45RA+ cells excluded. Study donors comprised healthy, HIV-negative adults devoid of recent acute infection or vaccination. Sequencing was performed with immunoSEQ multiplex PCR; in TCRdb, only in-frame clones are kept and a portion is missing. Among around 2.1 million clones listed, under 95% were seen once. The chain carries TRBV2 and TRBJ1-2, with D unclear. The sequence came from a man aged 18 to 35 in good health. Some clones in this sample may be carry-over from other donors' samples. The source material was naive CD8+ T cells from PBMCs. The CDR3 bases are TGTGCCAGCAGTGAGATTCACACAGAAAACTATGGCTACACCTTC. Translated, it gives CASSEIHTENYGYTF.